A single sample is the source of the 30 T cell receptor beta chains below, sequenced in a study of blood T cell repertoires in COVID-19. TCRdb's copy holds only in-frame clones and misses some; the assay was immunoSEQ multiplex PCR. The data show 450,000 to 600,000 clones, roughly nine tenths seen once. Specimen: PBMCs or T cells enriched from blood (not recorded which). The receptors were sampled from a woman aged 18 to 35 who had recovered from COVID-19.

The V and J genes are TRBV10-3 and TRBJ2-5; 13 positions match TRBD2. The CDR3 is 17 residues long. J gave up 5 bases and V 6 bases, and 12 bases lay outside the gene matches. Germline lookup yields CDR1 ENHRY and CDR2 SYGVKD. The CDR3 loop is CAISRAGLAGQGETQYF. In nucleotides, the CDR3 is TGTGCCATCAGCAGGGCGGGACTAGCGGGGCAGGGGGAGACCCAGTACTTC.

The CDR3 protein is CASSQGRNYGYTF. For the CDR3, the DNA is TGTGCCAGCAGCCAAGGGAGAAACTATGGCTACACCTTC. V gene TRBV11-2 combines with J gene TRBJ1-2; D is unclear. The germline V gene has CDR1 SGHAT and CDR2 FQNNGV. V shed 5 bases and J shed 2 bases, with 9 bases lying between them. The CDR3 is 13 amino acids.

The chain employs TRBV2 and TRBJ2-7; the D is unclear. The CDR3 length is 10 residues. Germline V gives CDR1 SNHLY, CDR2 FYNNEI. V lost 8 bases to trimming and J lost 6 bases, with 8 bases between them. The CDR3 loop reads CASAWSEQYF. For the CDR3, the DNA is TGTGCCAGCGCTTGGAGCGAGCAGTACTTC. Variable domain in full (rest from reference TRBV2 and TRBJ2-7): EPEVTQTPSHQVTQMGQEVILRCVPISNHLYFYWYRQILGQKVEFLVSFYNNEISEKSEIFDDQFSVERPDGSNFTLKIRSTKLEDSAMYFCASAWSEQYFGPGTRLTVT.

The chain links TRBV4-2 to TRBJ1-2; D unclear. CDR3 size: 18 residues. CDR1 and CDR2 (germline): LGHNA, YNFKEQ. Trimming removed 1 base from V and 4 bases from J, with 22 bases in between. The CDR3 loop is CASSQGAFVGGSFYGYTF. DNA of the CDR3: TGTGCCAGCAGCCAAGGGGCTTTTGTTGGTGGCAGTTTCTATGGCTACACCTTC.

V and J are TRBV7-9 and TRBJ1-4; a weak D match, TRBD1 (5 bases). Germline V gives CDR1 SEHNR, CDR2 FQNEAQ (reference sequence). V was cut by 5 bases and J by 4 bases, with 14 bases left in between. The CDR3 runs 15 residues. The CDR3 nucleotides are TGTGCCAGCAGCATCGAAACAGGCCTTAATGAAAAACTGTTTTTT. Translated: CASSIETGLNEKLFF.

The chain carries TRBV6-2 or TRBV6-3 and TRBJ1-1; 10 nucleotides agree with TRBD1. Germline CDR1 and CDR2: MNHEY and SVGEGT. V shed 1 base, J shed 11 bases, and the junction held 13 bases outside the gene matches. The CDR3 loop spans 16 amino acids. CDR3 coding DNA: TGTGCCAGCAGTTACTATAAACCGGGACAGGGGAATGAGGCTTTCTTT. This sequence encodes CASSYYKPGQGNEAFF.

The chain has TRBV5-4 and TRBJ1-1, with 8 bases that match TRBD1. V dropped 2 bases and J dropped 0; count of bases not matched to a gene: 3. The CDR3 contains 15 residues. Germline V gives CDR1 SGHNT, CDR2 YYREEE (reference sequence). The CDR3: CASSLTGGMNTEAFF. CDR3 DNA sequence: TGTGCCAGCAGCTTAACAGGGGGAATGAACACTGAAGCTTTCTTT.

The rearrangement links TRBV9 to TRBJ1-2; D remains unclear. This CDR3 spans 12 amino acids. Trimming took off 3 bases at V and 7 bases at J, with 10 bases between the two ends. Germline V lookup: CDR1 SGDLS, CDR2 YYNGEE. The CDR3 is CASSATSGGYTF. CDR3 bases: TGTGCCAGCAGCGCTACGTCGGGTGGCTACACCTTC.

The V and J genes are TRBV3-1 (or the pseudogene TRBV3-2) and TRBJ2-7; D is possibly TRBD1 (5 bases). The ends were cut back, 1 base at V and 5 bases at J, with 12 bases in the middle. Per germline, CDR1 LGHDT and CDR2 YNNKEL (reference sequence). CDR3 length: 14 residues. The CDR3: CASSQAYRSNEQYF. The DNA for the CDR3 is TGTGCCAGCAGCCAAGCCTACAGGTCCAACGAGCAGTACTTC.

The chain employs TRBV7-2 and TRBJ2-3; no clear D. This CDR3 spans 14 amino acids. Germline values: CDR1 SGHTA, CDR2 FQGNSA. Trimming left V 8 bases short and J 2 bases short, with 14 bases between. CDR3 coding DNA: TGTGCCAGCCTCGGCGGTTTTACCACAGATACGCAGTATTTT. It encodes CASLGGFTTDTQYF.

The J gene is TRBJ2-7, the V gene TRBV5-1; 9 nucleotides agree with TRBD1. Germline V gene data show CDR1 as SGHRS and CDR2 as YFSETQ. This CDR3 comprises 12 residues. V lost 4 bases to trimming and J lost 9 bases; unmatched junction nucleotides: 5. This CDR3 is CASSPDRGVQYF. For the CDR3, the DNA is TGCGCCAGCAGCCCCGACAGGGGGGTGCAGTACTTC.

The gene calls are TRBV3-1 (or the pseudogene TRBV3-2) and TRBJ1-1, with D perhaps TRBD1 (5 bases). V was cut by 6 bases and J by 5 bases, with 16 bases left in between. CDR3 size: 14 residues. Germline V gene sequence: CDR1 LGHDT, CDR2 YNNKEL (reference sequence). This CDR3 reads CASRDTSFETEAFF. The CDR3 nucleotides read TGTGCCAGCAGGGACACATCGTTTGAAACTGAAGCTTTCTTT.

The chain joins TRBV19 to TRBJ1-2; D is uncertain. This CDR3 spans 13 amino acids. V was pared by 0 bases and J by 8 bases, with 10 bases between. The V gene's germline CDR1 is LNHDA and CDR2 SQIVND (reference sequence). CDR3 DNA: TGTGCCAGTAGTATAGATCTCCGGGGAGGCTACACCTTC. Encoded protein: CASSIDLRGGYTF.

The rearrangement uses TRBV5-1 and TRBJ1-4; 9 bases align to TRBD1. Trimming removed 5 bases from V and 5 bases from J; junction bases left unmatched: 4. This CDR3 spans 14 amino acids. CDR1 SGHRS and CDR2 YFSETQ come from the germline V gene. The CDR3 sequence is CASRPDRGNEKLFF. CDR3 nucleotides: TGCGCCAGCAGGCCGGACAGGGGAAATGAAAAACTGTTTTTT.

For the CDR3, the DNA is TGTGCCAGCAGTTTAGCCAGGGGGCTTGGCTACACCTTC. It yields the protein CASSLARGLGYTF. The chain is built from TRBV12-3 or TRBV12-4 and TRBJ1-2, with TRBD1 matching over 8 bases. V dropped 0 bases and J dropped 7; count of bases not matched to a gene: 1. The CDR3 runs to 13 residues.

This clone was picked up one time. This sequence joins TRBV4-1 and TRBJ1-6, with D perhaps matching TRBD1 (5 bases). V was cut by 6 bases and J by 5 bases, with 14 bases left in between. In germline, CDR1 is MGHRA, CDR2 YSYEKL. This CDR3 has 15 amino acids. The CDR3 loop reads CASSGTPLDNSPLHF. The CDR3 DNA follows: TGCGCCAGCAGTGGGACTCCTTTAGATAATTCACCCCTCCACTTT.

V gene TRBV2 combines with J gene TRBJ2-3; 8 bases are shared with TRBD2. This CDR3 contains 13 residues. V was pared by 7 bases and J by 8 bases, with 8 bases of the junction left unmatched. Germline assignment: CDR1 SNHLY and CDR2 FYNNEI. As DNA, the CDR3 is TGTGCCAGCACGCCCGGGAGGGAGACTACGCAGTATTTT. Translated, it gives CASTPGRETTQYF.

The chain uses TRBV12-3 or TRBV12-4 and TRBJ2-1; TRBD2 agrees at 10 bases. Germline trimming cut 8 bases from V and 10 bases from J; bases unmatched to any gene: 8. The CDR3 runs to 13 residues. The CDR3 DNA reads as TGTGCCAGCGGCGAGCGGGGGGGCCGGGAGCAGTTCTTC. Translated, it gives CASGERGGREQFF.

The chain recombines TRBV9 with TRBJ1-4; D not resolved. The CDR3 consists of 16 residues. Trimming stripped 0 bases from V and 4 bases from J, with 13 bases between. Germline V gene lookup returns CDR1 SGDLS and CDR2 YYNGEE. The CDR3 DNA is TGTGCCAGCAGCGTAGAAGCGGCGGCCGATAATGAAAAACTGTTTTTT. It yields the protein CASSVEAAADNEKLFF.

The genes are TRBV28 and TRBJ1-2; the D is unclear. CDR1 and CDR2 (germline): MDHEN, SYDVKM. Trimming took off 5 bases at V and 3 bases at J, with 13 bases between the two ends. The CDR3 spans 14 residues. The CDR3 sequence is CASSRVPGDYGYTF. The CDR3 DNA reads TGTGCCAGCAGTCGCGTGCCGGGAGACTATGGCTACACCTTC.

V usage is TRBV30 and J usage is TRBJ1-2, with 7 positions matching TRBD1. Trimming took 1 base from V and 3 from J; bases not matched to a gene: 2. This CDR3 contains 13 residues. Germline V gene sequence: CDR1 GTSNPN, CDR2 SVGIG (reference sequence). CDR3 DNA: TGTGCCTGGAGTGATCAGGGGGACTATGGCTACACCTTC. This encodes CAWSDQGDYGYTF.

Only one count was recorded for this clone. The chain combines TRBV4-1 with TRBJ1-1, with TRBD1 matching 7 bases. V shed 3 bases, J shed 5 bases, and the junction held 9 bases outside the gene matches. CDR1 and CDR2 (germline): MGHRA, YSYEKL. The CDR3 sequence is 15 residues long. CDR3 sequence: CASSQVTGVGTEAFF. CDR3 sequence (DNA): TGCGCCAGCAGCCAGGTCACAGGGGTGGGGACTGAAGCTTTCTTT.

This sequence joins TRBV5-1 and TRBJ2-3; 7 bases map to TRBD1. The germline gives CDR1 SGHRS, CDR2 YFSETQ. This CDR3 comprises 16 residues. After removal of 4 bases from V and 7 bases from J, the junction contained 15 bases not matched to a gene. CDR3 amino acids: CASSLTLTGPENTQYF. The DNA of the CDR3 is TGCGCCAGCAGCCTAACCCTGACAGGGCCTGAGAATACGCAGTATTTT.

This clone came up a few times. This chain's CDR3 is CASSQERRSTDTQYF. CDR3 coding DNA: TGCGCCAGCAGCCAAGAGCGGAGGAGCACAGATACGCAGTATTTT. This chain joins TRBV4-1 and TRBJ2-3, with D possibly matching TRBD2 (5 bases). This CDR3 has 15 amino acids. V was cut by 0 bases and J by 0 bases, with 7 bases left in between. From germline, CDR1 is MGHRA and CDR2 YSYEKL.

The gene calls are TRBV20-1 and TRBJ2-7, with TRBD2 matching over 8 bases. Germline CDR1 and CDR2: DFQATT and SNEGSKA (reference sequence). Unmatched junction bases numbered 1, after V lost 3 bases and J lost 6 bases. This CDR3 contains 11 residues. CDR3 nucleotide sequence: TGCAGTGCTAGTCGGGGGGGCGAGCAGTACTTC. Its protein product is CSASRGGEQYF.

The CDR3 region is CASSHGQTYEQYF. The CDR3 nucleotides read TGTGCCAGCAGTCATGGACAGACATACGAGCAGTACTTC. V gene TRBV27 combines with J gene TRBJ2-7, with a tentative D call TRBD1 (6 bases). Germline V gives CDR1 MNHEY, CDR2 SMNVEV (reference sequence). The CDR3 runs to 13 residues. The V end lost 5 bases, the J end lost 4 bases, and 12 bases lay between the germline ends.

The chain employs TRBV9 and TRBJ1-6; the match to TRBD1 covers 7 bases. Trimming cost V 4 bases and J 5 bases; bases outside gene matches: 9. The germline CDR1 and CDR2 sequences are SGDLS and YYNGEE. The CDR3 runs to 16 residues. CDR3 protein: CASSPRAGQDNSPLHF. Written as DNA, the CDR3 is TGTGCCAGCAGCCCCCGAGCAGGACAGGATAATTCACCCCTCCACTTT.

The chain recombines TRBV3-1 (or the pseudogene TRBV3-2) with TRBJ2-3; 14 bases line up with TRBD2. Germline CDR1 reads LGHDT; CDR2 reads YNNKEL (reference sequence). The trim removed 4 bases at V and 4 bases at J, leaving 7 bases unmatched. The CDR3 totals 17 residues. The CDR3 spells CASSPGTSGGYSDTQYF. The CDR3 DNA sequence: TGTGCCAGCAGCCCCGGGACTAGCGGGGGTTATTCAGATACGCAGTATTTT.

The chain carries TRBV3-1 (or the pseudogene TRBV3-2) and TRBJ2-1; D unresolved. The ends were cut back, 4 bases at V and 0 bases at J, with 7 bases in the middle. The germline CDR1 and CDR2 sequences are LGHDT and YNNKEL (reference sequence). The CDR3 extends over 14 amino acids. The CDR3 DNA sequence: TGTGCCAGCAGCCCCACGAGCTCCTACAATGAGCAGTTCTTC. This sequence encodes CASSPTSSYNEQFF.

Here the CDR3 reads CAWSRQPNQPQHF. The CDR3 coding sequence is TGTGCCTGGAGTCGACAGCCGAATCAGCCCCAGCATTTT. The rearrangement links TRBV30 to TRBJ1-5; D is possibly TRBD1 (5 bases). Trimming shortened V by 2 bases and J by 4 bases, and 9 bases separated the two germline ends. Germline CDR1 is GTSNPN and CDR2 is SVGIG (reference sequence). This CDR3 comprises 13 residues.